A selection of T cell receptor beta chains follows, all from one sample in a study of T-cell memory formation after mild COVID-19. From the 5' RACE reads, TCRdb called clonotypes with MiXCR, one entry per CDR3 protein. Altogether hundreds of thousands of distinct CDR3 sequences are present, nearly 25% being singletons, with the ten largest covering roughly an eighth. The sample consisted of PBMCs or a T cell subset sorted from them (not recorded which). The receptors derive from an adult woman who had mild COVID-19 (a few samples of this study predate the infection). Cell type and time point are not known. The CDR3 runs from the conserved cysteine through the conserved F or W. The D gene is left open where the match is weak. Clone size, where shown, is once, few, many, or a class for clones that have expanded.

v_call,j_call,d_call,clone_size,cdr3_aa,cdr3_nt
TRBV5-5,TRBJ1-1,NA,few,CASSLTVRSTEAFF,TGTGCCAGCAGCTTGACGGTGCGGAGCACTGAAGCTTTCTTT
TRBV30,TRBJ1-3,TRBD1,few,CAWDRGQGNTIYF,TGTGCCTGGGACAGGGGGCAAGGAAACACCATATATTTT
TRBV5-1,TRBJ2-3,NA,NA,CASSPRVGGDTQYF,TGCGCCAGCAGCCCGAGAGTGGGGGGTGATACGCAGTATTTT
TRBV10-3,TRBJ2-2,NA,few,CAIKEGNNAGELFF,TGTGCCATCAAGGAGGGCAACAACGCCGGGGAGCTGTTTTTT
TRBV4-1,TRBJ1-5,NA,few,CASSQGGAGNQPQHF,TGCGCCAGCAGCCAAGGGGGGGCGGGCAATCAGCCCCAGCATTTT
TRBV7-2,TRBJ2-1,NA,NA,CASSLAGTTVSSYNEQFF,TGTGCCAGCAGCTTAGCGGGAACAACCGTATCCTCCTACAATGAGCAGTTCTTC
TRBV24-1,TRBJ1-2,NA,NA,CATSDSGNYGYTF,TGTGCCACCAGTGATTCAGGGAACTATGGCTACACCTTC
TRBV7-2,TRBJ2-7,NA,NA,CASSLSGQAYEQYF,TGTGCCAGCAGCTTATCGGGCCAGGCCTACGAGCAGTACTTC
TRBV5-1,TRBJ2-7,NA,few,CASSAGQGGNEQYF,TGCGCCAGCAGCGCTGGACAGGGAGGGAACGAGCAGTACTTC
TRBV20-1,TRBJ2-3,NA,NA,CSAPRSGLGSDTQYF,TGCAGTGCCCCTAGGTCAGGGCTAGGTTCAGATACGCAGTATTTT
TRBV12-3/TRBV12-4,TRBJ2-7,NA,NA,CASSFGPEMYEQYF,TGTGCCAGCAGTTTCGGACCTGAGATGTACGAGCAGTACTTC
TRBV7-3,TRBJ2-2,TRBD2,NA,CASSWSLAGDPPGTGELFF,TGTGCCAGCAGCTGGTCACTAGCGGGAGACCCCCCGGGGACCGGGGAGCTGTTTTTT
TRBV5-1,TRBJ1-1,NA,few,CASSRQGGVGDEAFF,TGCGCCAGCAGCCGCCAAGGGGGGGTAGGGGATGAAGCTTTCTTT
TRBV7-9,TRBJ1-1,NA,few,CASKEPPNTEAFF,TGTGCCAGCAAGGAACCACCAAACACTGAAGCTTTCTTT
TRBV24-1,TRBJ1-1,NA,NA,CATSSSTNTEAFF,TGTGCCACCAGTTCATCGACGAACACTGAAGCTTTCTTT
TRBV7-9,TRBJ2-2,NA,few,CASSLELPGELFF,TGTGCCAGCAGCTTAGAATTACCCGGGGAGCTGTTTTTT
TRBV27,TRBJ2-7,NA,NA,CASSPPGRGTYEQYF,TGTGCCAGCAGTCCACCGGGACGGGGGACCTACGAGCAGTACTTC
TRBV29-1,TRBJ2-5,NA,few,CSVRGDQETQYF,TGCAGCGTCCGAGGGGACCAGGAGACCCAGTACTTC
TRBV18,TRBJ1-2,TRBD1,few,CASSSGQVVNYGYTF,TGTGCCAGCTCATCTGGACAGGTTGTAAACTATGGCTACACCTTC
TRBV6-1,TRBJ1-1,TRBD1,few,CASRTPRGGTEAFF,TGTGCCAGCAGAACACCCAGGGGGGGCACTGAAGCTTTCTTT
TRBV6-2/TRBV6-3,TRBJ2-6,TRBD1,NA,CASRDRAPPVLTF,TGTGCCAGTCGGGACAGGGCTCCCCCCGTCCTGACTTTC
TRBV5-4,TRBJ1-2,NA,NA,CASRATGGARYGYTF,TGTGCCAGCAGGGCGACGGGCGGCGCACGCTATGGCTACACCTTC
TRBV9,TRBJ2-7,TRBD1,NA,CASSVGTGSVQQYF,TGTGCCAGCAGCGTCGGGACAGGGTCGGTCCAGCAGTACTTC
TRBV30,TRBJ2-3,TRBD1,NA,CAYRTGVTQYF,TGTGCCTATCGGACAGGGGTTACGCAGTATTTT
TRBV27,TRBJ1-5,NA,few,CASSLSRGRNQPQHF,TGTGCCAGCAGTTTATCACGAGGGCGCAATCAGCCCCAGCATTTT
TRBV30,TRBJ2-7,TRBD1,NA,CACQTAGQGADEQYF,TGTGCCTGCCAAACCGCGGGACAGGGGGCTGACGAGCAGTACTTC
TRBV5-1,TRBJ2-7,NA,few,CASSQDTEGREQYF,TGCGCCAGCAGCCAGGACACGGAAGGGCGCGAGCAGTACTTC
TRBV19,TRBJ2-7,TRBD1,NA,CASSIAVGQGVSYEQYF,TGTGCCAGTAGTATAGCCGTGGGACAGGGCGTATCCTACGAGCAGTACTTC
TRBV5-5,TRBJ2-7,NA,NA,CASSPRDTNSYEQYF,TGTGCCAGCAGCCCGCGGGACACCAACTCCTACGAGCAGTACTTC
TRBV11-2,TRBJ2-5,NA,NA,CASSLGGFRETQYF,TGTGCCAGCAGCTTAGGAGGGTTTCGAGAGACCCAGTACTTC